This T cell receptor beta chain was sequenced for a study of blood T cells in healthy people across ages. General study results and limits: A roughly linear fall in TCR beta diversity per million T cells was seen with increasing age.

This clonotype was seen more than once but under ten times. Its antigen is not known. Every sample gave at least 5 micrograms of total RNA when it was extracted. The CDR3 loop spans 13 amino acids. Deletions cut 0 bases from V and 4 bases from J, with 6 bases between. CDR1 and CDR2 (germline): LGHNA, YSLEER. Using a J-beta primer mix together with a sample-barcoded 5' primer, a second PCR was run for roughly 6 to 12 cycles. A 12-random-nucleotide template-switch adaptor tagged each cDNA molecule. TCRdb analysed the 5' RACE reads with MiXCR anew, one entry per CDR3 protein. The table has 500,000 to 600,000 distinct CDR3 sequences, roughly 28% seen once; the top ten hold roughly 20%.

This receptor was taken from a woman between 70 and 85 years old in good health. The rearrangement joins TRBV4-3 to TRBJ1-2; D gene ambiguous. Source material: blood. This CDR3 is CASSQELAYGYTF. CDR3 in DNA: TGCGCCAGCAGCCAAGAATTGGCCTATGGCTACACCTTC.